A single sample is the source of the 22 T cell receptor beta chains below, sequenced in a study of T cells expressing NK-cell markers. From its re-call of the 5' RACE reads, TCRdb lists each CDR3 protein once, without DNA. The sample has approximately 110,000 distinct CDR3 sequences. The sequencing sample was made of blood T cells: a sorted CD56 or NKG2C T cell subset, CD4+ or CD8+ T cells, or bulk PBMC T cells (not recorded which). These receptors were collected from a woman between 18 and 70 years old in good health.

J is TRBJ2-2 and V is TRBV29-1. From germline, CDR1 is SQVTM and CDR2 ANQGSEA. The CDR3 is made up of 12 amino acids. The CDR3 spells CSAVLATGELFF.

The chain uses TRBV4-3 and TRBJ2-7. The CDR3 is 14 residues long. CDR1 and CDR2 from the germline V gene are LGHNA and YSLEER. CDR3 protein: CASSQGGRSSEQYF.

The CDR3 is CASSLAVPEMNTEAFF. The V call is TRBV7-6, the J call TRBJ1-1. Looked up from germline, CDR1 is SGHVS and CDR2 is FNYEAQ. The CDR3 loop spans 16 amino acids. Full variable domain (remainder filled in from reference TRBV7-6 and TRBJ1-1): GAGVSQSPRYKVTKRGQDVALRCDPISGHVSLYWYRQALGQGPEFLTYFNYEAQQDKSGLPNDRFSAERPEGSISTLTIQRTEQRDSAMYRCASSLAVPEMNTEAFFGQGTRLTVV.

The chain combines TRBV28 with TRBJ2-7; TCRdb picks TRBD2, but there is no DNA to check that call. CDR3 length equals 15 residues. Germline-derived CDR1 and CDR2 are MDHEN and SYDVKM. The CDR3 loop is CASSSGTFSSYEQYF.

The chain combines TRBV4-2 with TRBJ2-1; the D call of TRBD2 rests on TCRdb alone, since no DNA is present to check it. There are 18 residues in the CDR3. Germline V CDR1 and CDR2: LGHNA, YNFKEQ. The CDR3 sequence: CASSQDLLLAGEDNEQFF.

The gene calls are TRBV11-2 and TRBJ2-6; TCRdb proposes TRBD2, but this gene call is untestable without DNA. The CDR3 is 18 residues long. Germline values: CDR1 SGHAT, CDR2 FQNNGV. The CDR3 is CASSPILAGLSGANVLTF.

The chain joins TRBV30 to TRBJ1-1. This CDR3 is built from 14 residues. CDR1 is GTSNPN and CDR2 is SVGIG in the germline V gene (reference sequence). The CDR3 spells CAWIMGWLNTEAFF.

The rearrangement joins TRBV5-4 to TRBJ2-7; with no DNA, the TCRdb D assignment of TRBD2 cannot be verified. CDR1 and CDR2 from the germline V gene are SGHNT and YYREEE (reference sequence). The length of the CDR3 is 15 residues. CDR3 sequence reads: CASSPELAQTYEQYF.

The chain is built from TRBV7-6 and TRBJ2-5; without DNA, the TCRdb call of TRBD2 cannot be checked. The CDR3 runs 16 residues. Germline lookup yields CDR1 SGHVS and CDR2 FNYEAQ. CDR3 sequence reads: CASSLWSGEAGETQYF.

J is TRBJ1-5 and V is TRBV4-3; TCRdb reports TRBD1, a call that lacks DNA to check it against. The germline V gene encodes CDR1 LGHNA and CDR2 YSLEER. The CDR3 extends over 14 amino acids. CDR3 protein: CASSQETEQGPQHF.

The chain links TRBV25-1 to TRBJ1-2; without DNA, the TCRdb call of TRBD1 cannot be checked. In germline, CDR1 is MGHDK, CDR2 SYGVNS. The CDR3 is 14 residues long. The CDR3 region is CASSGTQGAGGYTF.

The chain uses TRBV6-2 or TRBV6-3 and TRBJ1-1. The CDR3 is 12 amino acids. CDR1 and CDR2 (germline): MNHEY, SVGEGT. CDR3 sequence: CASSYSGVAAFF.

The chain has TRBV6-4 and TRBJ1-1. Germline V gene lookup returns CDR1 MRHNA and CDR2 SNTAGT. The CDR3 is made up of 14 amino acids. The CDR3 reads CASSDTSDWGEAFF.

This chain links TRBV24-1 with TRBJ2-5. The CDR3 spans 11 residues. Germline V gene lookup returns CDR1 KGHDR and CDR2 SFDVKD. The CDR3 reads CATSSGETQYF.

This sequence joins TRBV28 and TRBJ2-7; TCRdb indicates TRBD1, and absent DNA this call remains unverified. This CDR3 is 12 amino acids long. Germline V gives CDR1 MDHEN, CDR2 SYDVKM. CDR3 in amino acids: CASRRGTYEQYF.

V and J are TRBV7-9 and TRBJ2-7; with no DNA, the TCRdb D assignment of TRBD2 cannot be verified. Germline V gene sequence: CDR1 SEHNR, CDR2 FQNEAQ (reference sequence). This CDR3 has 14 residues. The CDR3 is CASSLDAERHEQYF.

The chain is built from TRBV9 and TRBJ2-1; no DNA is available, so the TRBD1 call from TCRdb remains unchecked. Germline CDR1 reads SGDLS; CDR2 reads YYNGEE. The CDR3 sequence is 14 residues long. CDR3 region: CASSAGVEGYEQFF.

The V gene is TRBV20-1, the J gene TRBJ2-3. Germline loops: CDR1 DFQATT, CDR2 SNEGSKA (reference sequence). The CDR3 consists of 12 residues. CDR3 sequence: CSATEKADTQYF.

CDR3 loop: CASSLVAGVGNIQYF. The rearrangement links TRBV12-3 or TRBV12-4 to TRBJ2-4; TCRdb gives TRBD1 as the D gene, but with no DNA this cannot be confirmed. The CDR3 runs to 15 residues.

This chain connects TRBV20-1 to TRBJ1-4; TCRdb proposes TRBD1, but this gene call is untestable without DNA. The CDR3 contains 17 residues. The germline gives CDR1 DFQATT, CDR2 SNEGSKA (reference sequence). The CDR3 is CSALPQGDYTTNEKLFF.

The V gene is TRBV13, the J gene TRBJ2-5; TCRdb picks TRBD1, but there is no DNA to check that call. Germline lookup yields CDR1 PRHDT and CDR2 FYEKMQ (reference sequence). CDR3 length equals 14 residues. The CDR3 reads CASSLAGRGGTQYF.

The CDR3 sequence is CASSLAGDEQYF. The chain is built from TRBV5-5 and TRBJ2-7. This CDR3 comprises 12 residues. Germline V gene data show CDR1 as SGHKS and CDR2 as YYEKEE (reference sequence).